The clone carrying this T cell receptor beta chain was detected once. The antigen remains undetermined. These data come from a study of shared clonotypes between healthy human individuals. Study as a whole: The donor group consisted of a couple of women and a few men, aged 18 to 49. Whole-study findings and limits: The low donor count limited represented genetic and exposure-history diversity.

This CDR3 has 16 residues. Germline CDR1 SEHNR, CDR2 FQNEAQ (reference sequence). V was pared by 2 bases and J by 3 bases, with 4 bases of the junction left unmatched. Authors' analysis steps: Filtering of immunoSEQ junctional sequences could not match full-length read filtering. Sequencing was performed with immunoSEQ multiplex PCR; in TCRdb, only in-frame clones are kept and a portion is missing. V and J calls plus clone size are reproduced from that table; the DNA served to infer D and trimming. The sample consists of roughly 500,000 clones, over 70% of them appearing once. The sequencing sample was made of PBMCs. This chain connects TRBV7-9 to TRBJ1-4; 9 nucleotides align to TRBD1. The source is a woman aged 40 to 50 in good health. Some clones in this sample may be carry-over from other donors' samples. The CDR3 protein is CASSLRQGEANEKLFF. In DNA form, the CDR3 reads TGTGCCAGCAGCTTAAGACAGGGGGAGGCTAATGAAAAACTGTTTTTT. The full variable domain, with the rest looked up from reference TRBV7-9 and TRBJ1-4, is DTGVSQNPRHKITKRGQNVTFRCDPISEHNRLYWYRQTLGQGPEFLTYFQNEAQLEKSRLLSDRFSAERPKGSFSTLEIQRTEQGDSAMYLCASSLRQGEANEKLFFGSGTQLSVL.